The rows below give T cell receptor beta chains drawn from one sample of a study of blood T cell repertoires in COVID-19. Only in-frame clones appear in the TCRdb table, and some are missing; sequencing was by immunoSEQ multiplex PCR. The sample yields around 160,000 clones, roughly nine tenths seen once. The sequenced sample was peripheral blood. These receptors originate from a man aged 18-30 years with acute or convalescent COVID-19. Each CDR3 is given without its conserved first and last residue. D genes are given only for firm matches.

>TRBJ1-6|TRBV30|NA|10
AWGGNTLALH
>TRBJ2-1|TRBV28|TRBD2|14
ASSCQLAGGCNEQF
>TRBJ2-5|TRBV4-1|TRBD1|12
ASSQTGPGETQY
>TRBJ2-7|TRBV30|TRBD1|11
AWNTGTVYEQY
>TRBJ1-5|TRBV4-2|TRBD1|16
ASSQYRTGSQGNQPQH
>TRBJ2-5|TRBV6-5|TRBD1|11
ASSDPPGGTQY
>TRBJ1-1|TRBV5-1|NA|14
ASSLGSTGVDTEAF
>TRBJ2-5|TRBV6-5|NA|12
ASSYVNRQETQY
>TRBJ1-6|TRBV11-2|TRBD1|15
ASSFRDRDLYNSPLH
>TRBJ1-1|TRBV5-5|NA|11
ASSLLLNTEAF
>TRBJ2-5|TRBV11-3|TRBD1|13
ASSLGGTGQETQY
>TRBJ1-4|TRBV11-2|NA|14
ASSLVSGRGTEKLF
>TRBJ2-3|TRBV2|TRBD2|16
ASSENSGLAVSTDTQY
>TRBJ2-7|TRBV19|TRBD2|14
ASSSLLAGGFYEQY
>TRBJ2-1|TRBV9|NA|13
ASSVGLNSYNEQF
>TRBJ1-2|TRBV2|NA|18
ASSEAGVRGTIIANYGYT
>TRBJ2-1|TRBV4-1|NA|13
ASSQDGTADNEQF
>TRBJ1-5|TRBV5-4|TRBD1|12
ASSAGGNNQPQH
>TRBJ1-5|TRBV7-6|TRBD1|13
ASSFGTDPNQPQH
>TRBJ1-6|TRBV6-5|NA|12
ASRLDSPDSPLH
>TRBJ1-5|TRBV2|TRBD1|12
ASSVDRGNQPQH
>TRBJ1-4|TRBV6-5|NA|13
ASRRGTATNEKLF
>TRBJ2-1|TRBV7-3|NA|9
ASSSNNEQF
>TRBJ2-3|TRBV10-1|TRBD2|14
ASSESITSGIDTQY
>TRBJ2-1|TRBV5-1|TRBD1|14
ASSAGQGGVDNEQF
>TRBJ2-3|TRBV29-1|TRBD2|12
SVGGRGLEDTQY
>TRBJ1-1|TRBV12-3/TRBV12-4|NA|10
ASSFSNTEAF
>TRBJ1-1|TRBV29-1|TRBD1|11
SVEGQSNTEAF
>TRBJ1-2|TRBV19|NA|11
ASSPAGTDGYT
>TRBJ1-2|TRBV5-6|NA|12
ASSYVTANYGYT
>TRBJ2-1|TRBV6-1|TRBD1|15
ASSDINRDRYYNEQF
>TRBJ1-4|TRBV12-3/TRBV12-4|NA|11
ASSPRGEEKLF
>TRBJ1-5|TRBV28|NA|13
ASSLPGGSHQPQH
>TRBJ1-4|TRBV18|NA|12
ASSPRREEKKLF
>TRBJ2-2|TRBV7-6|TRBD2|15
ASSFLAGGLNTGELF
>TRBJ1-2|TRBV5-6|TRBD1|11
ASSYGTGGGYT
>TRBJ1-2|TRBV3-1/TRBV3-2|TRBD1|11
ASSHGQVYGYT
>TRBJ1-2|TRBV9|NA|12
ASSVYDGDYGYT
>TRBJ2-5|TRBV2|TRBD1|11
AAQAGGGETQY
>TRBJ2-2|TRBV24-1|NA|13
ATETGSPNTGELF
>TRBJ2-7|TRBV5-1|TRBD1|11
ASSFDRAYEQY
>TRBJ2-2|TRBV7-9|TRBD2|14
ASRLSGGAFTGELF
>TRBJ1-5|TRBV30|NA|11
AWKKGVNQPQH
>TRBJ2-2|TRBV7-9|NA|13
ASSFAVANTGELF
>TRBJ1-2|TRBV9|NA|15
ASSVGGETLRNYGYT
>TRBJ1-1|TRBV4-1|NA|12
ASSSPTGRTEAF
>TRBJ1-3|TRBV30|NA|11
AWSGIYGNTIY
>TRBJ2-7|TRBV19|TRBD1|13
ASSVGQGGSYEQY
>TRBJ2-5|TRBV7-3|TRBD2|13
ASSLGTSGVETQY